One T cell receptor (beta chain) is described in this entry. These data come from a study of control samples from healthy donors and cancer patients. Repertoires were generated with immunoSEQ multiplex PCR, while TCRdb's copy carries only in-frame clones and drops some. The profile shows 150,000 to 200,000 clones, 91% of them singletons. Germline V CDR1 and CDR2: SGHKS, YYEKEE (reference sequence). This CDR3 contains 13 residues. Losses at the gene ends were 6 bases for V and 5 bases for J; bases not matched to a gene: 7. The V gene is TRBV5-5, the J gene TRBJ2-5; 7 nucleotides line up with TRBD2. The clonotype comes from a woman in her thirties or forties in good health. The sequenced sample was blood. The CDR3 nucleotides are TGTGCCAGCACTTTCTGGGGAGGGGAGACCCAGTACTTC. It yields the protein CASTFWGGETQYF.